This TCR beta chain is from a study of T-cell reconstitution after alpha-beta-depleted transplantation in children. The authors prepared the TCRbeta library with unique molecular identifiers. One entry per CDR3 protein, called by TCRdb with MiXCR from the PCR reads. The sample holds approximately 99,000 distinct CDR3 sequences; almost 6.5% are singletons and the top ten take more than 20%. The CDR3 is made up of 14 amino acids. Germline assignment: CDR1 PRHDT and CDR2 FYEKMQ (reference sequence). Trimming took off 1 base at V and 2 bases at J, with 9 bases between the two ends. The source material was PBMCs, mostly from graft donor cells, sampled 360 days after TCRalphabeta/CD19-depleted stem cell transplant. The receptor comes from a male patient between 2 and 9 years old who had a stem cell transplant for acute lymphoblastic leukemia, so the T cells may come from the graft donor. J is TRBJ2-7 and V is TRBV13; D uncertain. The CDR3 protein is CASSLEVATYEQYF. CDR3 bases: TGTGCCAGCAGCTTAGAAGTTGCGACCTACGAGCAGTACTTC.